This is a list of T cell receptor beta chains from one sample in a study of blood T cell repertoires in COVID-19. The table came from immunoSEQ multiplex PCR; TCRdb's copy has only in-frame clones and leaves some out. The sample yields a few hundred thousand clones, around 91% seen once. The sample comprised peripheral blood. The receptor set was obtained from a woman in her thirties or forties with COVID-19, enrolled during active disease. Both conserved end residues are part of each CDR3. The order of the fields is CDR3 length, clone size, J gene, D gene, V gene, CDR3 DNA, CDR3 protein. A D gene is named only where the DNA matches it firmly. Where a row states a size, it is once, few, many or the class of an expanded clone; other rows omit it.

length: 13; size: few; J: TRBJ1-1; D: -; V: TRBV18; DNA: TGTGCCAGCTCACCCGCGATGAACACTGAAGCTTTCTTT; CDR3: CASSPAMNTEAFF
length: 19; size: -; J: TRBJ2-5; D: TRBD2; V: TRBV7-2; DNA: TGTGCCAGCAGCTTATCCCCTACACTAGCGGGAGGCGGGCAAGAGACCCAGTACTTC; CDR3: CASSLSPTLAGGGQETQYF
length: 15; size: once; J: TRBJ2-1; D: -; V: TRBV4-2; DNA: TGTGCCAGCAGCCCGACAACTAGCTTAAGCAATGAGCAGTTCTTC; CDR3: CASSPTTSLSNEQFF
length: 15; size: -; J: TRBJ1-5; D: -; V: TRBV4-1; DNA: TGCGCCAGCAGCCAAGATTGGGGGGTGAATCAGCCCCAGCATTTT; CDR3: CASSQDWGVNQPQHF
length: 17; size: -; J: TRBJ1-5; D: -; V: TRBV7-2; DNA: TGTGCCAGCAGCTTAGCGAGGGACACCTATAGCAATCAGCCCCAGCATTTT; CDR3: CASSLARDTYSNQPQHF
length: 16; size: -; J: TRBJ1-3; D: -; V: TRBV30; DNA: TGTGCCTGGGACATCTCGGGACTGGCGAAGCGGAACACCATATATTTT; CDR3: CAWDISGLAKRNTIYF
length: 17; size: -; J: TRBJ1-2; D: -; V: TRBV5-5; DNA: TGTGCCAGCAGCCCTGACCGACTGGAGTCCTACCTTAATGGCTACACCTTC; CDR3: CASSPDRLESYLNGYTF
length: 14; size: -; J: TRBJ2-7; D: -; V: TRBV18; DNA: TGTGCCAGCTCACCCCCTAGTAGGATCTACGAGCAGTACTTC; CDR3: CASSPPSRIYEQYF
length: 15; size: -; J: TRBJ2-1; D: TRBD2; V: TRBV9; DNA: TGTGCCAGCAGCTTAGCGGGAGTAGCCTACAATGAGCAGTTCTTC; CDR3: CASSLAGVAYNEQFF
length: 15; size: -; J: TRBJ1-4; D: -; V: TRBV12-5; DNA: TGTGCTAGTGGTCCCAGCGGGGCGTTTGGTGAAAAACTGTTTTTT; CDR3: CASGPSGAFGEKLFF
length: 12; size: -; J: TRBJ2-7; D: -; V: TRBV30; DNA: TGTGCCTGGGACAGTAACTCCTACGAGCAGTACTTC; CDR3: CAWDSNSYEQYF
length: 11; size: once; J: TRBJ2-3; D: -; V: TRBV2; DNA: TGTGCCAGCAGCTTGACAGATACGCAGTATTTT; CDR3: CASSLTDTQYF
length: 14; size: -; J: TRBJ1-1; D: TRBD1; V: TRBV23-1; DNA: TGCGCCACCGACGACAGGGCCCAGAACACTGAAGCTTTCTTT; CDR3: CATDDRAQNTEAFF
length: 17; size: -; J: TRBJ2-5; D: TRBD2; V: TRBV2; DNA: TGTGCCAGCAGAGATGGGACTAGCGGGGGGATCCAAGAGACCCAGTACTTC; CDR3: CASRDGTSGGIQETQYF
length: 14; size: few; J: TRBJ1-6; D: -; V: TRBV7-3; DNA: TGTGCCAGCAGCTTGGGGACACCCGTGGCACCCCTCCACTTT; CDR3: CASSLGTPVAPLHF
length: 15; size: -; J: TRBJ2-1; D: TRBD1; V: TRBV9; DNA: TGTGCCAGCAGCCCTCGGGACAGGTCCTACAATGAGCAGTTCTTC; CDR3: CASSPRDRSYNEQFF
length: 14; size: -; J: TRBJ1-5; D: -; V: TRBV6-5; DNA: TGTGCCAGCAGTTCACTCGGGCAGTTCAGGGCCCAGCATTTT; CDR3: CASSSLGQFRAQHF
length: 17; size: -; J: TRBJ1-1; D: -; V: TRBV6-1; DNA: TGTGCCAGCAGTGGGGCGATAACAGGGTTTCTCTACACTGAAGCTTTCTTT; CDR3: CASSGAITGFLYTEAFF
length: 18; size: -; J: TRBJ2-5; D: -; V: TRBV21-1; DNA: TGTGCCAGCAGCCCCTTTGGAGGCCTAGCGGGGCTTCAAGAGACCCAGTACTTC; CDR3: CASSPFGGLAGLQETQYF
length: 13; size: -; J: TRBJ1-2; D: -; V: TRBV7-6; DNA: TGTGCCAGCAGCTTAAGGGGGTACGATGGCTACACCTTC; CDR3: CASSLRGYDGYTF
length: 14; size: once; J: TRBJ1-2; D: TRBD1; V: TRBV6-6; DNA: TGTGCCAGCAGTAATCAACAGGGGGACCATGGCTACACCTTC; CDR3: CASSNQQGDHGYTF
length: 13; size: -; J: TRBJ2-7; D: -; V: TRBV28; DNA: TGTGCCAGCAGTTGGGGCACAAACTACGAGCAGTACTTC; CDR3: CASSWGTNYEQYF
length: 16; size: -; J: TRBJ2-1; D: TRBD2; V: TRBV27; DNA: TGTGCCAGCAGAGAGGCGGGGGTCCGCTCCTACAATGAGCAGTTCTTC; CDR3: CASREAGVRSYNEQFF
length: 17; size: -; J: TRBJ2-5; D: TRBD2; V: TRBV30; DNA: TGTGCCTGGAACTCCGGGACTAGCGGGAGTTTTCAAGAGACCCAGTACTTC; CDR3: CAWNSGTSGSFQETQYF
length: 16; size: once; J: TRBJ2-3; D: TRBD2; V: TRBV29-1; DNA: TGCAGCGTTGAAGGACTAGCGGGAGAGGTCACAGATACGCAGTATTTT; CDR3: CSVEGLAGEVTDTQYF
length: 13; size: -; J: TRBJ1-1; D: -; V: TRBV5-1; DNA: TGCGCCAGCAGTCTAGATCCGAACACTGAAGCTTTCTTT; CDR3: CASSLDPNTEAFF
length: 17; size: -; J: TRBJ2-3; D: TRBD1; V: TRBV7-2; DNA: TGTGCCAGCAGCTCAAGGACAGGGGGGCCTAGCACAGATACGCAGTATTTT; CDR3: CASSSRTGGPSTDTQYF
length: 14; size: -; J: TRBJ1-1; D: -; V: TRBV7-8; DNA: TGTGCCAGCAGCTTAACAGCTCCGAACACTGAAGCTTTCTTT; CDR3: CASSLTAPNTEAFF
length: 12; size: few; J: TRBJ2-7; D: -; V: TRBV7-9; DNA: TGTGCCAGCAGTTTGTTTAGCTACGAGCAGTACTTC; CDR3: CASSLFSYEQYF
length: 14; size: once; J: TRBJ2-2; D: TRBD1; V: TRBV9; DNA: TGTGCCAGCAGCGTTGGACAGGTTTCCGGGGAGCTGTTTTTT; CDR3: CASSVGQVSGELFF
length: 13; size: -; J: TRBJ2-3; D: -; V: TRBV15; DNA: TGTGCCACCAGCAGAGGGGGACTTCATACGCAGTATTTT; CDR3: CATSRGGLHTQYF
length: 14; size: -; J: TRBJ1-1; D: -; V: TRBV19; DNA: TGTGCCAGTAGTCCGTCTGGACAGCCACAAGGAGCTTTCTTT; CDR3: CASSPSGQPQGAFF
length: 17; size: -; J: TRBJ2-2; D: -; V: TRBV4-1; DNA: TGCGCCAGCAGCCCCTCCCCCTTTGACAGGAACACCGGGGAGCTGTTTTTT; CDR3: CASSPSPFDRNTGELFF
length: 16; size: -; J: TRBJ2-3; D: TRBD2; V: TRBV19; DNA: TGTGCCAGTACCCACGCTGGCGGGGGTAGCACAGATACGCAGTATTTT; CDR3: CASTHAGGGSTDTQYF
length: 15; size: -; J: TRBJ1-5; D: -; V: TRBV6-6; DNA: TGTGCCAGCAGTTACTCGGTGGCAGGAAATCAGCCCCAGCATTTT; CDR3: CASSYSVAGNQPQHF
length: 14; size: -; J: TRBJ1-2; D: -; V: TRBV30; DNA: TGTGCCTGGAGTGTTAGTCGACAGGTCTATGGCTACACCTTC; CDR3: CAWSVSRQVYGYTF
length: 14; size: -; J: TRBJ1-2; D: -; V: TRBV7-2; DNA: TGTGCCAGCAGCTTAGTAAGGGGAAACTATGGCTACACCTTC; CDR3: CASSLVRGNYGYTF
length: 14; size: -; J: TRBJ2-5; D: -; V: TRBV27; DNA: TGTGCCAGCAGCAAACTCCGGGACACTGAGACCCAGTACTTC; CDR3: CASSKLRDTETQYF
length: 14; size: -; J: TRBJ1-4; D: -; V: TRBV5-5; DNA: TGTGCCAGCAGCTTGACAGGATCTAATGAAAAACTGTTTTTT; CDR3: CASSLTGSNEKLFF
length: 11; size: -; J: TRBJ1-2; D: -; V: TRBV2; DNA: TGTGCCAGCACGGACAAAAGTGGCTACACCTTC; CDR3: CASTDKSGYTF
length: 13; size: -; J: TRBJ1-4; D: -; V: TRBV18; DNA: TGTGCCAGCTCATCTCCCTCTAGTGAAAAACTGTTTTTT; CDR3: CASSSPSSEKLFF